There are a few counts of the clone carrying this T cell receptor beta chain. Antigen specificity is unknown. With 1 base removed from V and 5 bases from J, the gap between germline ends came to 13 bases. In germline, CDR1 is SEHNR, CDR2 FQNEAQ (reference sequence). CDR3 length equals 15 residues. Multiplex touch-down PCR with TRB-A/B primers amplified rearranged V-D-J TRB sequences. TCRdb called the multiplex PCR reads again in MiXCR, with one record for every CDR3 protein. Seen here are fewer than 2,000 distinct CDR3 sequences, around 34% observed once, and the top ten hold about a quarter. TCR beta rearrangements were amplified from peripheral blood genomic DNA. This record comes from a study of T cell repertoires in aging, cancer and after chemotherapy. Across the whole study: Donors were grouped into six age bands spanning 30 or younger through 70 or older. Patients with glioblastoma brain tumors were sampled before and after temozolomide-based therapy.

General study findings and limits: Median generation probability rose over the chemotherapy interval in each cancer cohort, suggesting rebound thymic output. Untreated cancer patients had significantly lower blood TCR diversity than age-matched healthy donors.

The TCR originated in a human donor with a solid tumor. The donor label of this sample is uncertain. Sequenced sample: blood. The rearrangement uses TRBV7-9 and TRBJ2-3; D perhaps matches TRBD2 (6 bases). The CDR3: CASSLGSRRGDTQYF. DNA of the CDR3: TGTGCCAGCAGCTTAGGTAGCCGGAGGGGAGATACGCAGTATTTT.